The 29 T cell receptor beta chains below come from one sample, sequenced in a study of CXCR3-negative and CXCR3-positive naive CD8 T cells. Researchers prepared the TRB cDNA libraries using 5' RACE with UMI labels. Reprocessing the 5' RACE reads, TCRdb reports a single entry for every CDR3 protein and omits DNA. Its table lists 7,000 or so distinct CDR3 sequences. Sequenced: naive CXCR3- CD8+ T cells from blood. As for subset: CD45RO-CCR7+CD27+CD95- naive CD8+ T cells lacking CXCR3 (TNR3-). Every receptor here comes from a human donor in good health. Some clones in this sample may be carry-over from other donors' samples.

The chain is built from TRBV5-1 and TRBJ2-1; without DNA, the TCRdb call of TRBD2 cannot be checked. The CDR3 loop spans 16 amino acids. The germline CDR1 and CDR2 sequences are SGHRS and YFSETQ. CDR3 in amino acids: CASSLRTSGKYNEQFF.

By frequency, this clonotype is medium-sized. The chain couples TRBV12-3 or TRBV12-4 to TRBJ2-1. This CDR3 spans 13 amino acids. The CDR3 reads CASSFSSYNEQFF.

The rearrangement uses TRBV28 and TRBJ2-3; no DNA is available, so the TRBD2 call from TCRdb remains unchecked. CDR3 size: 15 residues. The germline CDR1 and CDR2 sequences are MDHEN and SYDVKM. The CDR3 here is CASSLLAASTDTQYF.

This clonotype is called medium-sized (0.01 to 0.1%) based on its frequency. The rearrangement joins TRBV12-3 or TRBV12-4 to TRBJ2-6. CDR3 size: 14 residues. This chain's CDR3 is CASRTSSGANVLTF.

In terms of frequency, this clonotype is medium-sized (0.01 to 0.1%). V is TRBV5-4 and J is TRBJ1-6; TCRdb's assignment of TRBD1 cannot be checked, as there is no DNA. In germline, CDR1 is SGHNT, CDR2 YYREEE (reference sequence). This CDR3 has 16 residues. The CDR3 region is CASSLNRGQANSPLHF.

This clonotype is medium-sized (0.01 to 0.1%) by frequency. The chain joins TRBV7-6 to TRBJ1-4; the TRBD1 assignment by TCRdb is unverifiable without DNA. Germline-derived CDR1 and CDR2 are SGHVS and FNYEAQ. CDR3 length equals 15 residues. The CDR3 sequence: CASSSPGQVGEKLFF.

Judged by frequency, this clonotype is medium-sized. The chain recombines TRBV19 with TRBJ1-1. Germline CDR1 LNHDA, CDR2 SQIVND (reference sequence). The CDR3 runs to 14 residues. The CDR3 here is CASSITGGDTEAFF.

According to its frequency, this clonotype is medium-sized (0.01 to 0.1%). The chain recombines TRBV21-1 with TRBJ2-1. TRBV21-1 is tagged as a pseudogene. The CDR3 is 12 residues long. CDR3 loop: CASSKGMEEQFF.

This clonotype is called medium-sized (0.01 to 0.1%) based on its frequency. This chain connects TRBV20-1 to TRBJ2-7. In germline, CDR1 is DFQATT, CDR2 SNEGSKA (reference sequence). The CDR3 totals 14 residues. The CDR3 loop is CSARDLQGSYEQYF.

This clonotype registers medium-sized (0.01 to 0.1%) by frequency. The chain recombines TRBV20-1 with TRBJ2-5. The CDR3 runs 14 residues. Per the germline V gene, CDR1 is DFQATT and CDR2 is SNEGSKA (reference sequence). CDR3 region: CSAREENWQETQYF.

V gene TRBV25-1 combines with J gene TRBJ1-1. Germline assignment: CDR1 MGHDK and CDR2 SYGVNS. This CDR3 is built from 11 residues. CDR3 amino acids: CASNLGTEAFF.

V gene TRBV7-2 combines with J gene TRBJ2-3; TCRdb proposes TRBD2, but this gene call is untestable without DNA. This CDR3 comprises 20 residues. Looked up from germline, CDR1 is SGHTA and CDR2 is FQGNSA. CDR3: CASSSTGPLGLAGGTDTQYF.

According to its frequency, this clonotype is medium-sized. The chain is built from TRBV12-3 or TRBV12-4 and TRBJ1-1; the TRBD1 assignment by TCRdb is unverifiable without DNA. This CDR3 spans 13 amino acids. The CDR3 protein is CASSPALGTEAFF.

The rearrangement links TRBV4-1 to TRBJ2-2; with no DNA, the TCRdb D assignment of TRBD2 cannot be verified. In germline, CDR1 is MGHRA, CDR2 YSYEKL. CDR3 length equals 17 residues. The CDR3 reads CASSLGLAGGQTGELFF.

This clonotype counts as medium-sized by frequency. The rearrangement uses TRBV29-1 and TRBJ2-4; TCRdb indicates TRBD1, and absent DNA this call remains unverified. Germline CDR1 and CDR2: SQVTM and ANQGSEA. The CDR3 has 16 amino acids. CDR3 sequence: CSVEPHRGEAKNIQYF.

Frequency places this clonotype as medium-sized. The V call is TRBV7-9, the J call TRBJ2-1. CDR1 and CDR2 from the germline V gene are SEHNR and FQNEAQ (reference sequence). This CDR3 spans 12 amino acids. CDR3 loop: CASSLEGNEQFF.

V usage is TRBV3-1 and J usage is TRBJ2-1; TCRdb outputs TRBD2, but without DNA this stays unchecked. CDR1 is LGHDT and CDR2 is YNNKEL in the germline V gene (reference sequence). This CDR3 has 16 amino acids. The CDR3 sequence: CASSQATSGAYNEQFF.

In terms of frequency, this clonotype is medium-sized (0.01 to 0.1%). The J gene is TRBJ2-1, the V gene TRBV20-1; lacking DNA, the TRBD2 call made by TCRdb goes unchecked. The CDR3 consists of 13 residues. CDR1 and CDR2 from the germline V gene are DFQATT and SNEGSKA (reference sequence). The CDR3 here is CSAGRGSGIEQFF.

By frequency, this clonotype registers medium-sized. This rearrangement joins TRBV7-8 to TRBJ2-1; TCRdb gives TRBD1 as the D gene, but with no DNA this cannot be confirmed. Germline V gene sequence: CDR1 SGHVS, CDR2 FQNEAQ. There are 17 residues in the CDR3. This CDR3 is CASELPAEQLTYNEQFF.

The gene calls are TRBV15 and TRBJ1-1. Germline V gene data show CDR1 as LNHNV and CDR2 as YYDKDF (reference sequence). The CDR3 totals 13 residues. CDR3 amino acids: CATSSGMNTEAFF.

Measured by frequency, this clonotype is medium-sized. The chain couples TRBV6-5 to TRBJ2-2; TCRdb gives TRBD1 as the D gene, but with no DNA this cannot be confirmed. Per germline, CDR1 MNHEY and CDR2 SVGAGI. The CDR3 is 13 residues long. The CDR3: CASNSGGSGELFF.

The chain carries TRBV7-9 and TRBJ1-2; TCRdb's D gene call, TRBD1, goes unchecked for lack of DNA. CDR1 and CDR2 from the germline V gene are SEHNR and FQNEAQ (reference sequence). The CDR3 runs to 14 residues. This chain's CDR3 is CASSSTGGFYGYTF. Supplemented by reference TRBV7-9 and TRBJ1-2, the full variable domain reads DTGVSQNPRHKITKRGQNVTFRCDPISEHNRLYWYRQTLGQGPEFLTYFQNEAQLEKSRLLSDRFSAERPKGSFSTLEIQRTEQGDSAMYLCASSSTGGFYGYTFGSGTRLTVV.

Frequency places this clonotype as medium-sized. The gene calls are TRBV29-1 and TRBJ1-1. CDR1 and CDR2 (germline): SQVTM, ANQGSEA. CDR3 length: 12 amino acids. CDR3 residues: CSVEKMLGQAFF.

This clonotype is classed as medium-sized by frequency. The chain carries TRBV3-1 and TRBJ2-2; the TCRdb D gene call, TRBD1, has no DNA to confirm it. Germline-derived CDR1 and CDR2 are LGHDT and YNNKEL (reference sequence). CDR3 size: 15 residues. CDR3 region: CASSPQGVRTGELFF.

By frequency, this clonotype registers medium-sized. This chain uses TRBV9 with TRBJ2-1; the TCRdb call, TRBD2, lacks DNA for checking. The CDR3 has 14 residues. The germline gives CDR1 SGDLS, CDR2 YYNGEE. The CDR3 loop is CASSSASGSGEQFF.

The chain joins TRBV28 to TRBJ1-6. Germline CDR1 and CDR2: MDHEN and SYDVKM. The length of the CDR3 is 13 residues. The CDR3 reads CASSLSANSPLHF.

This chain links TRBV7-3 with TRBJ2-7; there is no DNA to check the TCRdb D call of TRBD2. The CDR3 sequence is 15 residues long. Germline-derived CDR1 and CDR2 are SGHTA and FQGTGA. The CDR3 is CASSLSYGPSYEQYF.

This chain links TRBV15 with TRBJ2-1; TCRdb's D gene call, TRBD2, goes unchecked for lack of DNA. CDR3 length: 16 amino acids. Germline CDR1 is LNHNV and CDR2 is YYDKDF (reference sequence). The CDR3 here is CATSRVRDLSYNEQFF. The complete variable domain, with remaining parts taken from reference TRBV15 and TRBJ2-1, reads DAMVIQNPRYQVTQFGKPVTLSCSQTLNHNVMYWYQQKSSQAPKLLFHYYDKDFNNEADTPDNFQSRRPNTSFCFLDIRSPGLGDTAMYLCATSRVRDLSYNEQFFGPGTRLTVL.

Its frequency marks this clonotype as medium-sized (0.01 to 0.1%). The chain combines TRBV25-1 with TRBJ2-7; TCRdb proposes TRBD1, but this gene call is untestable without DNA. Germline values: CDR1 MGHDK, CDR2 SYGVNS. The CDR3 length is 13 residues. The CDR3 protein is CASSAGSSYEQYF.